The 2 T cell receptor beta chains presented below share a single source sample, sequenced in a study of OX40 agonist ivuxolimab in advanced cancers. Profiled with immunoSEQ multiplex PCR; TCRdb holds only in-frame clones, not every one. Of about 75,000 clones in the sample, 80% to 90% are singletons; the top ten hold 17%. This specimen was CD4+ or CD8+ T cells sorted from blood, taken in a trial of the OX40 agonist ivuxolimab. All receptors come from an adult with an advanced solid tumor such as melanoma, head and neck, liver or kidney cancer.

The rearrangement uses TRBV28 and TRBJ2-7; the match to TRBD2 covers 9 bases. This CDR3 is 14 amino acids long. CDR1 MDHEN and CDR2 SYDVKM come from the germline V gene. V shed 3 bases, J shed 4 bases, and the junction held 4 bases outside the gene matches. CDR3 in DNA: TGTGCCAGCAGTTTTAATAGCGGGGGTTACGAGCAGTACTTC. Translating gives CASSFNSGGYEQYF.

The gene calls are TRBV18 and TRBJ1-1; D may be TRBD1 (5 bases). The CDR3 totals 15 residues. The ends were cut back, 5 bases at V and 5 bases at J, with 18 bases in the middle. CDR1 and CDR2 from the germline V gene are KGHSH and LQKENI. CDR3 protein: CASSTVGIQGTEAFF. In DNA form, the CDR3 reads TGTGCCAGCTCAACCGTTGGGATTCAGGGAACTGAAGCTTTCTTT.